This note documents a single TCR beta chain sequence. There is no known antigen for this receptor. No much larger clone is present one base from it, and per-base qualities are unavailable. What this sample's treatment or condition label stands for: about 20 received Ad26.COV2.S at low or high dose, single or two shots; several received placebo; per-sample allocation not given. Repertoires of vaccine and placebo recipients were sequenced from samples collected on day 63 after the first injection. Cohort 1b enrolled about two dozen adults aged 18-55 years at a single site in Boston, USA, between 29 July and 7 August 2020. Ad26.COV2.S consisted of a replication-incompetent adenovirus type 26 vector by which a prefusion-stabilized SARS-CoV-2 spike protein from the original Wuhan strain was expressed. TCRbeta CDR3 regions were sequenced with the immunoSEQ Assay. After extraction, genomic DNA underwent amplification by bias-controlled multiplex PCR, followed by high-throughput sequencing. The original pipeline was this. To quantify the absolute abundance of every unique TCRbeta CDR3 region, sequences were collapsed and filtered. T cell fraction was estimated by normalizing TCRbeta template counts to usable DNA, which was measured by amplifying reference genes present in all nucleated cells. Repertoire TCRs were annotated as SARS-CoV-2-specific by exact matching of V gene, CDR3 amino acid sequence and J gene to a known reactive TCR set. The reference SARS-CoV-2 TCR set was obtained from MIRA and was filtered for enrichment in COVID-19-positive ImmuneCODE repertoires, whereby public or cross-reactive TCRs were removed. Drawing on the MIRA antigens, annotated TCRs were analysed further at the level of specific ORF or position within ORF. Depth was the summed frequency of annotated unique rearrangements, while breadth was defined as annotated unique rearrangements over total unique productive rearrangements. Two-sided Wilcoxon rank-sum tests were applied when comparing TCR breadth between groups. TCRdb obtained this table from immuneACCESS and retained in-frame rearrangements with V and J assigned. These tables miss some clones; where compared with another copy, unresolved V genes account for less than half of the shortfall, and the remainder is unexplained. V and J calls and clone size are given by that table; D and trimming were obtained from the DNA. In this sample the table shows hundreds of thousands of clones, about nine tenths of which occur a single time. Of the sample, approximately 1.6% is held by the ten largest clones.

This record belongs to a study of Ad26.COV2.S vaccination and SARS-CoV-2 variants (dated by TCRdb to the early 2020s). Describing the broader study: Donors in the vaccine arm were drawn from COV1001, a phase I-IIa trial of Ad26.COV2.S in healthy adults that was multicentre, randomized, double-blind and placebo-controlled. Dosing of Ad26.COV2.S was intramuscular, at either 5x10^10 or 1x10^11 viral particles, delivered as one shot or as two shots spaced 56 days apart. TCRbeta repertoire sequencing was used to assess the specificity and breadth of SARS-CoV-2-reactive T cell receptors after Ad26.COV2.S vaccination. A total of around 32 samples were included in the TCR-sequenced set, comprising around 19 Ad26.COV2.S vaccine recipients, 5 placebo recipients and 8 SARS-CoV-2 convalescent individuals. Participants in the trial were split at random into five groups of five each, receiving low-dose or high-dose Ad26.COV2.S once or twice, or else placebo on both occasions. Blinding of investigators to trial group allocation was maintained during experiments and outcome assessment. Results the study describes overall, beyond this receptor: It was noted by the authors that total T cell responses may have been underestimated by the TCR breadth and depth analyses. Ad26.COV2.S recipients had higher spike-specific TCR breadth than placebo recipients (P = 0.0014). Comparable non-spike TCR breadth was observed between vaccine and placebo recipients, consistent with only spike being contained in the vaccine. After vaccination, substantial breadth of spike-specific CD8+ and CD4+ T cell responses was reported. The study lacked the statistical power to compare responses across vaccine doses or regimens.

Here V drops 0 bases and J drops 1 base, and the junction holds 7 bases not matched to any gene. The CDR3 measures 17 amino acids from cysteine to phenylalanine. CDR3 DNA is the only sequence kept; it has 51 bases, read in frame from the first base. CDR1 and CDR2 were assigned from the germline V gene as SGHRS and YFSETQ. The receptor's source is a person between 18 and 59 years old who received the Ad26.COV2.S COVID-19 vaccine or a placebo. Sample: peripheral blood, taken in a trial of Ad26.COV2.S vaccine versus placebo. This chain is built from TRBV5-1 and TRBJ2-3; TRBD2 agrees with 8 junctional bases. Here the CDR3 is given as CASSLVVRGGRTDTQYF. In nucleotides, the sequence is TGCGCCAGCAGCTTGGTAGTACGGGGGGGACGCACAGATACGCAGTATTTT. The entire variable domain, with the stretches around the CDR3 drawn from the reference TRBV5-1 and TRBJ2-3 proteins, is KAGVTQTPRYLIKTRGQQVTLSCSPISGHRSVSWYQQTPGQGLQFLFEYFSETQRNKGNFPGRFSGRQFSNSRSEMNVSTLELGDSALYLCASSLVVRGGRTDTQYFGPGTRLTVL.